Following are 12 T cell receptor beta chains from one sample sequenced in a study of T-cell memory formation after mild COVID-19. MiXCR, applied by TCRdb to the 5' RACE reads, yields one record per CDR3 protein. The sample lists tens of thousands of distinct CDR3 sequences; roughly 16% were seen once. Source material: PBMCs or a T cell subset sorted from them (not recorded which). The receptors derive from a man aged 18 to 30 who had mild COVID-19 (a few samples of this study predate the infection). Cell type and time point are not known.

This clonotype was counted between two and nine times. The genes are TRBV7-8 and TRBJ2-1; TRBD1 agrees at 7 bases. Per germline, CDR1 SGHVS and CDR2 FQNEAQ. This CDR3 has 16 residues. The V gene end was trimmed by 0 bases and the J gene end by 4 bases; junction bases not matched to a gene: 6. The CDR3 loop reads CASSLALQGLYNEQFF. The CDR3 nucleotides are TGTGCCAGCAGCTTAGCGCTACAGGGGCTGTACAATGAGCAGTTCTTC.

The chain recombines TRBV9 with TRBJ2-5; D is tentatively TRBD1 or TRBD2 (5 bases each). V lost 2 bases and J lost 2, with 13 bases in between. Germline assignment: CDR1 SGDLS and CDR2 YYNGEE. CDR3 length: 15 amino acids. The CDR3 loop reads CASSVSWGRQETQYF. The CDR3 coding sequence is TGTGCCAGCAGCGTCTCTTGGGGGAGACAAGAGACCCAGTACTTC.

This chain joins TRBV27 and TRBJ1-1; D unresolved. V lost 3 bases and J 2 bases, leaving 7 bases between the germline ends. CDR1 and CDR2 from the germline V gene are MNHEY and SMNVEV (reference sequence). The CDR3 spans 13 residues. In DNA, the CDR3 is TGTGCCAGCAGTTTTTTCAGAAACACTGAAGCTTTCTTT. This encodes CASSFFRNTEAFF.

This clonotype was seen more than once but under ten times. CDR3 sequence reads: CASSLSGGRLYNEQFF. The DNA for the CDR3 is TGTGCCAGCAGTTTAAGCGGGGGCCGCCTCTACAATGAGCAGTTCTTC. The chain employs TRBV27 and TRBJ2-1; TRBD2 agrees at 8 bases. V lost 2 bases to trimming and J lost 3 bases; unmatched junction nucleotides: 6. CDR1 and CDR2 from the germline V gene are MNHEY and SMNVEV (reference sequence). The CDR3 extends over 16 amino acids.

This clonotype was seen a few times. J is TRBJ2-3 and V is TRBV7-8; D perhaps matches TRBD2 (5 bases). Germline CDR1 and CDR2: SGHVS and FQNEAQ. CDR3 length: 17 amino acids. The V and J ends lost 1 base and 0 bases respectively, with 14 bases between them. The CDR3 nucleotides read TGTGCCAGCAGCTTAGGGTCTTACGGGGAAAGCACAGATACGCAGTATTTT. Its protein is CASSLGSYGESTDTQYF.

The chain is built from TRBV19 and TRBJ2-1; 8 nucleotides align to TRBD2. V gave up 4 bases and J gave up 3 bases; unmatched junction bases: 2. Germline V lookup: CDR1 LNHDA, CDR2 SQIVND (reference sequence). The CDR3 loop spans 14 amino acids. This chain's CDR3 is CASSTGGDYNEQFF. The CDR3 coding sequence is TGTGCCAGTAGTACGGGGGGGGACTACAATGAGCAGTTCTTC.

This clonotype was detected a few times. The DNA of the CDR3 is TGCAGTGCTTGCCAGGGGCACACTGAAGCTTTCTTT. Translation: CSACQGHTEAFF. This chain links TRBV20-1 with TRBJ1-1, with a tentative D call TRBD1 (6 bases). CDR1 is DFQATT, CDR2 SNEGSKA, per germline (reference sequence). There are 12 residues in the CDR3. Between the trimmed V and J ends, which lost 5 bases and 3 bases, there was a span of 10 bases.

The gene calls are TRBV11-3 and TRBJ2-2; tentatively, D is TRBD1 or TRBD2 (5 bases each). V lost 2 bases and J lost 6, with 10 bases in between. The CDR3 is made up of 14 amino acids. Looked up from germline, CDR1 is SGHNT and CDR2 is YENEEA. The CDR3 region is CASSLLGVAGELFF. The CDR3 DNA reads as TGTGCCAGCAGCTTATTGGGGGTTGCCGGGGAGCTGTTTTTT.

The chain combines TRBV12-3 or TRBV12-4 with TRBJ2-3, with a possible D match to TRBD1 (6 bases). V was shortened by 5 bases and J by 7 bases, with 22 bases between the two germline ends. CDR3 length: 16 amino acids. CDR3 DNA: TGTGCCAGCAGTGCAGACAGGTTCTCCCCTGGATATACGCAGTATTTT. This sequence encodes CASSADRFSPGYTQYF.

The chain couples TRBV12-3 or TRBV12-4 to TRBJ2-5; 10 bases map to TRBD1. The CDR3 length is 14 residues. Losses at the gene ends were 6 bases for V and 5 bases for J; bases not matched to a gene: 6. CDR3 sequence: CASSDRGPLETQYF. In DNA, the CDR3 is TGTGCCAGCAGCGACAGGGGGCCGTTGGAGACCCAGTACTTC.

This rearrangement joins TRBV11-1 to TRBJ2-7, with 7 bases identical to TRBD1. Looked up from germline, CDR1 is SGHAT and CDR2 is FQDESV (reference sequence). The CDR3 runs 15 residues. V was pared by 1 base and J by 2 bases, with 5 bases of the junction left unmatched. CDR3 loop: CASSLGGGDPYEQYV. CDR3 DNA sequence: TGTGCCAGCAGCTTAGGAGGGGGCGACCCCTACGAGCAGTACGTC.

This clonotype was counted only a few times. The chain joins TRBV7-7 to TRBJ2-1; D remains unclear. The CDR3 has 13 residues. Germline V gives CDR1 SSHAT, CDR2 FNYEAQ (reference sequence). V lost 4 bases and J 6 bases, leaving 10 bases between the germline ends. CDR3 bases: TGTGCCAGCAGCTACGGGCCTTCCAATGAGCAGTTCTTC. The encoded protein is CASSYGPSNEQFF.